These T cell receptor beta chains were read from a single sample in a study of PD-L1 blockade in urothelial cancer. Measured with immunoSEQ multiplex PCR; TCRdb has only the in-frame clones, and not every one. The data contain tens of thousands of clones, around 87% of them seen just once; the ten biggest clones take up around 1.7%. The input for sequencing was PBMCs, taken around atezolizumab (anti-PD-L1) treatment. These TCRs come from a man aged 55 to 69 with urothelial cancer. CDR3s include the opening cysteine and the closing phenylalanine or tryptophan.

V: TRBV28
length: 16
CDR3: CASTLRSDSYQETQYF

V: TRBV6-1
length: 15
CDR3: CASSEAGTGVDGYTF

V: TRBV7-9
length: 12
CDR3: CASSHGSYEQYF

V: TRBV5-1
length: 13
CDR3: CASSSGGEDEQYF

V: TRBV7-8
length: 14
CDR3: CASSLLRGSGELFF

V: TRBV7-2
length: 15
CDR3: CASSFLTGLDDGYTF

V: TRBV9
length: 18
CDR3: CASSVGPSGRANTGELFF

V: TRBV4-2
length: 16
CDR3: CASSPNLVRNGLKAFF

V: TRBV5-4
length: 14
CDR3: CASSLPGLQETQYF

V: TRBV5-1
length: 13
CDR3: CASSVPNADTQYF

V: TRBV7-2
length: 13
CDR3: CASSVRDSDTQYF

V: TRBV4-2
length: 15
CDR3: CASSQPGQMNTEAFF

V: TRBV5-6
length: 15
CDR3: CASSLRSSGEETQYF

V: TRBV5-1
length: 17
CDR3: CASSLARLGQGGEKLFF

V: TRBV18
length: 16
CDR3: CASSPGTGVSDQPQHF

V: TRBV5-8
length: 13
CDR3: CASSLGGDRVNTF

V: TRBV7-2
length: 14
CDR3: CASSLDSGADIQYF

V: TRBV7-9
length: 13
CDR3: CASSPQVDTEAFF

V: TRBV4-3
length: 16
CDR3: CASSQLLAEKYNEQFF

V: TRBV12-5
length: 14
CDR3: CASGFGTSVDEQFF

V: TRBV7-2
length: 16
CDR3: CASSLAGTGLSQTQYF

V: TRBV6-6
length: 14
CDR3: CASSPTGLVQPQHF

V: TRBV25-1
length: 13
CDR3: CASSEVGRPEQFF

V: TRBV30
length: 15
CDR3: CAWSVLKASRDGYTF

V: TRBV6-6
length: 16
CDR3: CASTSEGAPGANVLTF

V: TRBV5-6
length: 15
CDR3: CASSLGGDRFYGYTF

V: TRBV9
length: 14
CDR3: CASSVTGVSYEQYF

V: TRBV29-1
length: 13
CDR3: CSVDGGTGRGYTF

V: TRBV6-4
length: 14
CDR3: CASSDSTGMTEAFF